These 11 T cell receptor beta chains originate from one sample sequenced in a study of CD8 T cells in Susac syndrome. RNA was extracted with the RNeasy kit, and a quantity of about 0.45 to 1 ug was reverse transcribed using random hexamers. TCRdb processed the immunoSEQ multiplex PCR reads anew with MiXCR; each CDR3 protein has one entry. The data contain nearly 200,000 distinct CDR3 sequences, nearly 95% of them singletons. Sequences were obtained from CD4+ T cells from PBMCs. The receptor source for this set is a human donor with multiple sclerosis.

The chain joins TRBV2 to TRBJ2-1; the match to TRBD2 covers 7 bases. Losses at the gene ends were 8 bases for V and 7 bases for J; bases not matched to a gene: 5. The CDR3 length is 12 residues. CDR1 and CDR2 (germline): SNHLY, FYNNEI. CDR3 nucleotides: TGTGCCAGCGCCGGAGCGGGAAATGAGCAGTTCTTC. It is translated as CASAGAGNEQFF. Looking up the rest from reference TRBV2 and TRBJ2-1 gives the full variable domain: EPEVTQTPSHQVTQMGQEVILRCVPISNHLYFYWYRQILGQKVEFLVSFYNNEISEKSEIFDDQFSVERPDGSNFTLKIRSTKLEDSAMYFCASAGAGNEQFFGPGTRLTVL.

This chain uses TRBV5-5 with TRBJ2-6; D perhaps matches TRBD2 (6 bases). Trimming removed 4 bases from V and 2 bases from J, with 16 bases in between. The germline V gene encodes CDR1 SGHKS and CDR2 YYEKEE (reference sequence). This CDR3 spans 17 amino acids. CDR3 region: CASSPSPGGTGANVLTF. CDR3 nucleotides: TGTGCCAGCAGCCCATCGCCCGGAGGGACTGGGGCCAACGTCCTGACTTTC.

This clonotype was counted a single time. The chain uses TRBV29-1 and TRBJ2-1; no clear D gene. Between the trimmed V and J ends, which lost 3 bases and 5 bases, there was a span of 14 bases. CDR1 is SQVTM, CDR2 ANQGSEA, per germline. This CDR3 contains 14 residues. The CDR3 sequence: CSVETSYRDNEQFF. DNA for the CDR3: TGCAGCGTTGAGACGTCTTACCGAGACAATGAGCAGTTCTTC.

CDR3 nucleotide sequence: TGCAGCGTTGAAGAATGGGGGATGGGGGAGGGAAATGAGCAGTTCTTC. Translation gives CSVEEWGMGEGNEQFF. The genes are TRBV29-1 and TRBJ2-1; 7 bases line up with TRBD2. The germline V gene has CDR1 SQVTM and CDR2 ANQGSEA. There are 16 residues in the CDR3. Trimming cost V 0 bases and J 7 bases; bases outside gene matches: 12.

This clonotype appeared once. The genes are TRBV12-3 or TRBV12-4 and TRBJ2-1, with D maybe TRBD2 (5 bases). Trimming took 2 bases from V and 2 from J, leaving 13 bases between them. This CDR3 is built from 16 residues. As DNA, the CDR3 is TGTGCCAGCAGTTTAAGAGGGAGAAATGCCTACAATGAGCAGTTCTTC. Amino acids: CASSLRGRNAYNEQFF.

The V call is TRBV30, the J call TRBJ1-5; no definite D call. V shed 1 base and J shed 3 bases, with 7 bases lying between them. This CDR3 spans 13 amino acids. Germline assignment: CDR1 GTSNPN and CDR2 SVGIG (reference sequence). CDR3 region: CAWSGGYNQPQHF. CDR3 nucleotides: TGTGCCTGGAGTGGAGGGTACAATCAGCCCCAGCATTTT. Based on the CDR3 plus reference TRBV30 and TRBJ1-5, the full variable domain is SQTIHQWPATLVQPVGSPLSLECTVEGTSNPNLYWYRQAAGRGLQLLFYSVGIGQISSEVPQNLSASRPQDRQFILSSKKLLLSDSGFYLCAWSGGYNQPQHFGDGTRLSIL.

The V and J genes are TRBV7-9 and TRBJ2-1; D remains unclear. V dropped 2 bases and J dropped 9 bases, with 17 bases sitting between them. The CDR3 totals 15 residues. Germline CDR1 reads SEHNR; CDR2 reads FQNEAQ (reference sequence). CDR3 nucleotide sequence: TGTGCCAGCAGCTTACCACCGGGTTCCTCCTCTGAGCAGTTCTTC. This gives the protein CASSLPPGSSSEQFF. Full variable domain (outside the CDR3, taken from reference TRBV7-9 and TRBJ2-1): DTGVSQNPRHKITKRGQNVTFRCDPISEHNRLYWYRQTLGQGPEFLTYFQNEAQLEKSRLLSDRFSAERPKGSFSTLEIQRTEQGDSAMYLCASSLPPGSSSEQFFGPGTRLTVL.

The chain joins TRBV3-1 to TRBJ1-2; D is possibly TRBD1 (5 bases). Germline V gives CDR1 LGHDT, CDR2 YNNKEL (reference sequence). This CDR3 has 16 residues. Trimming removed 0 bases at V and 8 bases at J, with 19 bases between. The CDR3 DNA reads as TGTGCCAGCAGCCAAGAGAGTCTAGGCAGGGCATTCGGCTACACCTTC. Protein: CASSQESLGRAFGYTF.

The chain carries TRBV20-1 and TRBJ2-1, with unresolved D. The CDR3 sequence is 12 residues long. V was cut by 5 bases and J by 4 bases, with 9 bases left in between. Germline CDR1 DFQATT, CDR2 SNEGSKA (reference sequence). The CDR3 nucleotides read TGCAGTGCTTCCGGATCGTACAATGAGCAGTTCTTC. The encoded protein is CSASGSYNEQFF.

The chain combines TRBV5-1 with TRBJ2-3; 8 bases are shared with TRBD2. CDR1 and CDR2 from the germline V gene are SGHRS and YFSETQ. Germline trimming cut 4 bases from V and 2 bases from J; bases unmatched to any gene: 6. The CDR3 extends over 15 amino acids. The CDR3 nucleotides read TGCGCCAGCAGCACCTCGGGGGGGTACACAGATACGCAGTATTTT. Amino acids: CASSTSGGYTDTQYF.

The chain joins TRBV3-1 to TRBJ2-7; the D is unclear. V lost 4 bases, J lost 6 bases, and 10 bases lay in between. CDR1 is LGHDT, CDR2 YNNKEL, per germline (reference sequence). The CDR3 has 12 amino acids. CDR3 coding DNA: TGTGCCAGCAGCCGTCTAACGGGCGAGCAGTACTTC. It encodes CASSRLTGEQYF.